The clone carrying this T cell receptor (beta chain) was recorded at least ten times. Time point defined: longitudinal time-point 1 (baseline). The data belong to a study of neurological immune-mediated disorders. The length of the CDR3 is 13 residues. The V end lost 7 bases, the J end lost 5 bases, and 17 bases lay between the germline ends. Germline CDR1 is SQVTM and CDR2 is ANQGSEA. TCRdb independently ran MiXCR on the 5' RACE reads; one entry per CDR3 protein. The data show under 90,000 distinct CDR3 sequences, with more than 8.5% seen just once and 9.5% to 10% held by the top ten. The source is a man aged 25-40 years in good health. The V gene is TRBV29-1, the J gene TRBJ1-1; D perhaps matches TRBD1 (5 bases). Sequencing was carried out using PBMCs. CDR3 amino acids: CSAHQGGGTEAFF. CDR3 coding DNA: TGCAGCGCTCACCAGGGAGGAGGGACTGAAGCTTTCTTT.